Listed below are T cell receptor beta chains from one sample, sequenced in a study of T-cell memory formation after mild COVID-19. From the 5' RACE reads, TCRdb called clonotypes with MiXCR, one entry per CDR3 protein. This table holds more than 450,000 distinct CDR3 sequences, about a sixth found once. The specimen was PBMCs or a T cell subset sorted from them (not recorded which). The receptors derive from an adult woman who had mild COVID-19 (a few samples of this study predate the infection). Cell type and time point are not known. The CDR3 runs from the conserved cysteine through the conserved F or W. A D gene is named only where the DNA matches it firmly. Clone size is shown for a subset of rows, as once, few, many or a class of expanded clone.

abundance | j_gene | d_gene | v_gene | CDR3aa | CDR3nt
- | TRBJ2-6 | - | TRBV10-3 | CAISDFDFNSGANVLTF | TGTGCCATCAGTGATTTCGATTTTAACTCTGGGGCCAACGTCCTGACTTTC
few | TRBJ2-1 | - | TRBV2 | CASSVGAAREF | TGTGCCAGCAGTGTGGGGGCCGCGAGGGAATTC
- | TRBJ2-4 | - | TRBV7-9 | CASSLVLGGPRAKNIQYF | TGTGCCAGCAGCTTGGTCCTTGGAGGGCCCAGAGCCAAAAACATTCAGTACTTC
many | TRBJ2-7 | TRBD1 | TRBV7-7 | CASSFGQGDSYEQYF | TGTGCTAGCAGCTTCGGACAGGGGGATTCCTACGAGCAGTACTTC
- | TRBJ2-3 | - | TRBV7-9 | CASSLQVISTDTQYF | TGTGCCAGCAGCTTACAAGTGATCAGCACAGATACGCAGTATTTT
- | TRBJ1-5 | - | TRBV6-1 | CASTSEVSNQPQHF | TGTGCCAGTACCTCGGAAGTTAGCAATCAGCCCCAGCATTTT
- | TRBJ2-4 | - | TRBV7-9 | CASSLSGVERAKNIQYF | TGTGCCAGCAGCTTATCAGGGGTCGAGAGGGCCAAAAACATTCAGTACTTC
- | TRBJ2-7 | - | TRBV14 | CASSQRASRYEQYF | TGTGCCAGCAGCCAAAGAGCTAGCCGCTACGAGCAGTACTTC
- | TRBJ2-2 | - | TRBV24-1 | CATSPRVNTGELFF | TGTGCCACCAGTCCCAGGGTGAACACCGGGGAGCTGTTTTTT
- | TRBJ1-2 | TRBD1 | TRBV12-3/TRBV12-4 | CASSALGQVDYWEGYTF | TGTGCCAGCAGTGCCCTAGGACAGGTGGACTATTGGGAGGGCTACACCTTC